This entry lists 22 T cell receptor beta chains sequenced from one sample in a study of blood T cell repertoires in COVID-19. Sequenced by immunoSEQ multiplex PCR; TCRdb stores in-frame clones only, minus some. This table holds approximately 310,000 clones, roughly 90% found once. Sequenced material: PBMCs or T cells enriched from blood (not recorded which). The source of these receptors is a man in his sixties who had recovered from COVID-19.

The V call is TRBV7-6, the J call TRBJ2-1; D gene uncertain. The CDR3 has 15 residues. CDR1 is SGHVS and CDR2 is FNYEAQ in the germline V gene. V was shortened by 5 bases and J by 3 bases, with 14 bases between the two germline ends. CDR3 nucleotide sequence: TGTGCCAGCAGCCCGTTAAACGAGATCTACAATGAGCAGTTCTTC. Its translation is CASSPLNEIYNEQFF.

As concerns this clone: At one end the junction does not follow the germline gene, possibly because of a read error. The chain links TRBV7-2 to TRBJ2-7; D is unclear. The CDR3 is made up of 12 amino acids. Per the germline V gene, CDR1 is SGHTA and CDR2 is FQGNSA. CDR3 sequence reads: CASSLGPLITNF. As DNA, the CDR3 is TGTGCCAGCAGCCTAGGTCCACTCATTACCAACTTC.

V gene TRBV9 combines with J gene TRBJ2-1; TRBD2 matches 10 bases. The V segment lost 0 bases and the J segment 8 bases; nucleotides outside the gene matches: 5. The CDR3 covers 15 residues. Looked up from germline, CDR1 is SGDLS and CDR2 is YYNGEE. The CDR3 DNA sequence: TGTGCCAGCAGCGTAGTAACTAGCGGGATCGATGAGCAGTTCTTC. Protein sequence: CASSVVTSGIDEQFF.

V gene TRBV4-2 combines with J gene TRBJ1-4, with 7 positions matching TRBD1. The CDR3 has 15 residues. Trimming took 0 bases from V and 8 from J; bases not matched to a gene: 6. Germline assignment: CDR1 LGHNA and CDR2 YNFKEQ. The CDR3 sequence is CASSQDDRDGEKLFF. The CDR3 DNA reads as TGTGCCAGCAGCCAAGATGACAGGGACGGCGAAAAACTGTTTTTT.

The chain combines TRBV11-3 with TRBJ2-7; the match to TRBD2 covers 7 bases. Per germline, CDR1 SGHNT and CDR2 YENEEA. The CDR3 totals 13 residues. Losses at the gene ends were 8 bases for V and 0 bases for J; bases not matched to a gene: 4. The CDR3 nucleotides are TGTGCCAGCTCCGGGACTACCTCCTACGAGCAGTACTTC. It translates to CASSGTTSYEQYF.

The gene calls are TRBV2 and TRBJ2-7; TRBD1 might be the D (5 bases). The V end lost 4 bases, the J end lost 4 bases, and 8 bases lay between the germline ends. Germline CDR1 reads SNHLY; CDR2 reads FYNNEI. This CDR3 region has 12 residues. The CDR3 bases are TGTGCCAGCAGTGCGACAGTTTACGAGCAGTACTTC. Encoded protein: CASSATVYEQYF.

The V call is TRBV29-1, the J call TRBJ2-7, with 9 bases aligning to TRBD1. The CDR3 extends over 13 amino acids. Germline V gives CDR1 SQVTM, CDR2 ANQGSEA. The ends lost 6 bases at V and 4 bases at J; junction bases unmatched: 7. The DNA of the CDR3 is TGCAGCGTCACGGGACAGGGAAAATACGAGCAGTACTTC. This codes for CSVTGQGKYEQYF.

The rearrangement links TRBV7-6 to TRBJ2-1; D not certain. Germline V gene sequence: CDR1 SGHVS, CDR2 FNYEAQ. Between the trimmed V and J ends, which lost 5 bases and 6 bases, there was a span of 17 bases. This CDR3 comprises 15 residues. The CDR3 loop is CASSALSNALNEQFF. Here the CDR3 DNA reads TGTGCCAGCAGCGCACTCTCCAATGCCCTCAATGAGCAGTTCTTC.

Only one count was recorded for this clone. The chain joins TRBV6-5 to TRBJ1-4; weak D call: TRBD1 (6 bases). Trimming pared 3 bases from V and 7 bases from J, leaving 15 bases between. The CDR3 has 15 amino acids. Germline loops: CDR1 MNHEY, CDR2 SVGAGI. The CDR3 region has the DNA TGTGCCAGCAGTTATCGGGGGGCGGAAGGTGAAAAACTGTTTTTT. It translates to CASSYRGAEGEKLFF.

Only one count was recorded for this clone. The chain links TRBV19 to TRBJ1-4, with D maybe TRBD1 (5 bases). Germline loops: CDR1 LNHDA, CDR2 SQIVND (reference sequence). V lost 8 bases and J lost 0, with 10 bases in between. This CDR3 contains 14 residues. Here the CDR3 reads CASRSGATNEKLFF. In DNA form, the CDR3 reads TGTGCCAGTCGTTCGGGGGCAACTAATGAAAAACTGTTTTTT. The complete variable domain, with remaining parts taken from reference TRBV19 and TRBJ1-4, reads DGGITQSPKYLFRKEGQNVTLSCEQNLNHDAMYWYRQDPGQGLRLIYYSQIVNDFQKGDIAEGYSVSREKKESFPLTVTSAQKNPTAFYLCASRSGATNEKLFFGSGTQLSVL.

The chain couples TRBV10-3 to TRBJ2-3; weak D call: TRBD1 (6 bases). This CDR3 has 14 amino acids. V lost 4 bases, J lost 5 bases, and 13 bases lay in between. Germline values: CDR1 ENHRY, CDR2 SYGVKD. CDR3 coding DNA: TGTGCCATCAGTGGGCAGGGGTTAGGAGATACGCAGTATTTT. Protein sequence: CAISGQGLGDTQYF.

The V call is TRBV19, the J call TRBJ2-4, with TRBD2 matching 9 bases. V shed 3 bases, J shed 6 bases, and the junction held 6 bases outside the gene matches. The CDR3 has 15 amino acids. From germline, CDR1 is LNHDA and CDR2 SQIVND (reference sequence). The CDR3 DNA follows: TGTGCCAGTAGTATCTTAGCGGGAGCAGGAAACATTCAGTACTTC. As protein: CASSILAGAGNIQYF. Combining the CDR3 with reference TRBV19 and TRBJ2-4 gives the whole variable domain DGGITQSPKYLFRKEGQNVTLSCEQNLNHDAMYWYRQDPGQGLRLIYYSQIVNDFQKGDIAEGYSVSREKKESFPLTVTSAQKNPTAFYLCASSILAGAGNIQYFGAGTRLSVL.

The V call is TRBV5-6, the J call TRBJ1-1; perhaps TRBD1 as D (5 bases). The CDR3 totals 15 residues. Trimming removed 1 base from V and 4 bases from J, with 14 bases in between. CDR1 and CDR2 from the germline V gene are SGHDT and YYEEEE. The CDR3 region is CASSLRTGWSTEAFF. The DNA for the CDR3 is TGTGCCAGCAGCTTGAGAACAGGTTGGAGCACTGAAGCTTTCTTT. Full variable domain (rest looked up from reference TRBV5-6 and TRBJ1-1): DAGVTQSPTHLIKTRGQQVTLRCSPKSGHDTVSWYQQALGQGPQFIFQYYEEEERQRGNFPDRFSGHQFPNYSSELNVNALLLGDSALYLCASSLRTGWSTEAFFGQGTRLTVV.

The chain recombines TRBV4-1 with TRBJ2-1; no clear D. This CDR3 is built from 14 residues. V was trimmed by 0 bases and J by 3 bases, leaving 6 bases between them. Germline assignment: CDR1 MGHRA and CDR2 YSYEKL. As DNA, the CDR3 is TGCGCCAGCAGCCAAGATATACTCTACAATGAGCAGTTCTTC. Its translation: CASSQDILYNEQFF.

The chain recombines TRBV28 with TRBJ1-1; maybe TRBD1 (6 bases). The CDR3 consists of 12 residues. Trimming cost V 7 bases and J 6 bases, with 12 bases left between them. Germline V lookup: CDR1 MDHEN, CDR2 SYDVKM. This chain's CDR3 is CASILGGAEAFF. The CDR3 DNA sequence: TGTGCCAGCATCCTAGGGGGGGCTGAAGCTTTCTTT.

V is TRBV7-3 and J is TRBJ2-2; 9 nucleotides match TRBD2. With V trimmed by 2 bases and J by 5 bases, 9 bases remained unmatched. Germline-derived CDR1 and CDR2 are SGHTA and FQGTGA. The length of the CDR3 is 17 residues. CDR3 sequence (DNA): TGTGCCAGCAGCTTAGAGGCTAGCGGGATCAGGACCGGGGAGCTGTTTTTT. Translating it yields CASSLEASGIRTGELFF.

In this sample, this clone turned up once. The chain joins TRBV7-8 to TRBJ2-1; 11 bases align to TRBD2. Germline V gives CDR1 SGHVS, CDR2 FQNEAQ. CDR3 size: 18 residues. V dropped 4 bases and J dropped 6; count of bases not matched to a gene: 14. The CDR3: CASSSQTSGVARGNEQFF. Here the CDR3 DNA reads TGTGCCAGCAGCTCCCAGACTAGCGGGGTAGCACGGGGCAATGAGCAGTTCTTC.

The chain has TRBV12-3 or TRBV12-4 and TRBJ1-4; TRBD1 matches at 10 bases. With 7 bases clipped from V and 7 bases from J, the junction kept 3 bases outside the gene matches. The CDR3 runs 13 residues. The CDR3 here is CASTRDRGEKLFF. CDR3 in DNA: TGTGCCAGCACCCGGGACAGGGGTGAAAAACTGTTTTTT.

This clone has a handful of counts. The DNA for the CDR3 is TGTGCCAGCTCACCGGGCAGCAATCAGCCCCAGCATTTT. Encoded protein: CASSPGSNQPQHF. The rearrangement uses TRBV18 and TRBJ1-5; D not resolved. This CDR3 is built from 13 residues. V lost 3 bases and J 1 base, leaving 4 bases between the germline ends. Germline CDR1 and CDR2: KGHSH and LQKENI.

J is TRBJ2-1 and V is TRBV7-2; weak D call: TRBD2 (5 bases). CDR3 length: 16 amino acids. The V end was cut by 2 bases, the J end by 6 bases, with 17 bases between. CDR1 and CDR2 (germline): SGHTA, FQGNSA. The CDR3 is CASSLQGKRVGNEQFF. The CDR3 nucleotides are TGTGCCAGCAGCTTACAAGGTAAGAGGGTTGGCAATGAGCAGTTCTTC.

The chain combines TRBV6-1 with TRBJ2-7, with D possibly being TRBD1 (6 bases). The germline V and J ends were trimmed by 2 bases and 0 bases, with 8 bases remaining between them. CDR1 is MNHNS, CDR2 SASEGT, per germline. The CDR3 has 14 residues. CDR3 DNA: TGTGCCAGCAGTGAAAAGGGGGTCTCCTACGAGCAGTACTTC. Amino acid sequence: CASSEKGVSYEQYF.

The rearrangement uses TRBV7-3 and TRBJ2-1; TRBD1 matches 7 bases. V lost 5 bases, J lost 2 bases, and 6 bases stayed unmatched. Germline V gene lookup returns CDR1 SGHTA and CDR2 FQGTGA. The CDR3 is 15 amino acids. CDR3 in DNA: TGTGCCAGCAGCGATAACAGGGGCGCCTACAATGAGCAGTTCTTC. Translation: CASSDNRGAYNEQFF. Full variable domain (remainder filled in from reference TRBV7-3 and TRBJ2-1): GAGVSQTPSNKVTEKGKYVELRCDPISGHTALYWYRQSLGQGPEFLIYFQGTGAADDSGLPNDRFFAVRPEGSVSTLKIQRTERGDSAVYLCASSDNRGAYNEQFFGPGTRLTVL.